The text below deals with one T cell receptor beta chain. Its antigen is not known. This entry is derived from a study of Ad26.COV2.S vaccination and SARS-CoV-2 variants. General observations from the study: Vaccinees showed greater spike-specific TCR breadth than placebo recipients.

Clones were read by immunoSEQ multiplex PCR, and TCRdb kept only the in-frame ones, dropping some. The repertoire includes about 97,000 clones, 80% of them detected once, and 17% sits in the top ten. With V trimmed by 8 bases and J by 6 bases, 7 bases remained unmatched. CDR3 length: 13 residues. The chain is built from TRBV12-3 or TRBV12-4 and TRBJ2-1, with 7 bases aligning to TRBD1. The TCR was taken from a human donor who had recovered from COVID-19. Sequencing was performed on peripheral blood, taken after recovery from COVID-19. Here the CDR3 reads CASGKDRFNEQFF. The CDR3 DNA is TGTGCCAGCGGAAAGGACAGGTTCAATGAGCAGTTCTTC.